This T cell receptor (beta chain) stems from a study of T cell repertoires in cytomegalovirus infection. Turning to the study itself: Both CMV infection and a matching HLA type were indicated by public TCR beta signatures.

TCRdb reprocessed the reads with MiXCR, giving one entry per CDR3 protein. The top ten clones hold less than 15% of a sample with around 530,000 distinct CDR3 sequences, about 25% of them seen once. The CDR3 is 14 amino acids. Trimming removed 5 bases from V and 12 bases from J, with 23 bases in between. With regard to this clonotype: Its antigen is not identified.

Notes on the study in general: Cumulative public TCR beta family frequency identified CMV carriers with the relevant HLA. The response measured ex vivo was dominated by TCR beta clonotypes (HLA-C-restricted and CMV-specific).

The sequenced material came from PBMCs. The chain links TRBV12-3 or TRBV12-4 to TRBJ2-7; possible D gene TRBD2, 6 bases. This clonotype was obtained from a human donor in good health (CMV status not recorded). Some clones in this sample may be carry-over from other donors' samples. The chain's CDR3 is CASSPPGGILCLYV. The CDR3 DNA sequence: TGTGCCAGCAGTCCCCCCGGCGGGATTTTGTGTCTGTACGTC.